Following are 10 T cell receptor beta chains from one sample sequenced in a study of T cells after yellow fever vaccination (dated by TCRdb to the late 2010s). The library was produced with 5' RACE. Sequencing used an Illumina NovaSeq 6000. TCRdb itself trimmed the public reads at Q25 with fastp, ran MiXCR and retained productive beta chains. Rows are unified per CDR3 protein, each entry keeping the most common DNA and genes. Here the sample has just over 250,000 distinct CDR3 sequences; around 4.9% occur a single time. The ten biggest clones cover 3% to 4% of the sample. The treatment or condition label for this specimen denotes: live attenuated yellow fever vaccine strain. The starting material was CD4+ T cells sorted from PBMCs, obtained on the day of the yellow fever booster vaccination. The receptors were gathered from a man younger than 35 who received the YFV17D yellow fever vaccine.

This clonotype has just a few counts. The chain employs TRBV20-1 and TRBJ2-5, with a tentative D call TRBD2 (7 bases). With 5 bases removed from V and 4 bases from J, the gap between germline ends came to 14 bases. The CDR3 sequence is 13 residues long. Germline loops: CDR1 DFQATT, CDR2 SNEGSKA (reference sequence). The CDR3 is CSAGGGGAETQYF. DNA for the CDR3: TGCAGTGCTGGGGGAGGGGGGGCAGAGACCCAGTACTTC.

CDR3: CASSLAGQLIDYGYTF. The CDR3 DNA reads as TGTGCCAGCAGCTTAGCAGGACAGCTTATAGACTATGGCTACACCTTC. The chain combines TRBV7-9 with TRBJ1-2; maybe TRBD1 (6 bases). The germline CDR1 and CDR2 sequences are SEHNR and FQNEAQ (reference sequence). The CDR3 has 16 residues. V was cut by 0 bases and J by 3 bases, with 14 bases left in between.

This clonotype was seen repeatedly, ten times or more. This sequence joins TRBV20-1 and TRBJ2-5; TRBD2 is a possible D gene (5 bases). CDR3 size: 12 residues. CDR1 DFQATT and CDR2 SNEGSKA come from the germline V gene (reference sequence). Trimming removed 3 bases from V and 5 bases from J, with 10 bases in between. The CDR3 DNA follows: TGCAGTGCTAGGAGCGGAGCGGAGACCCAGTACTTC. It specifies CSARSGAETQYF.

This clonotype was detected a few times. The V call is TRBV5-1, the J call TRBJ2-5; D might be TRBD2 (6 bases). V was cut by 4 bases and J by 5 bases, with 21 bases left in between. This CDR3 is 16 amino acids long. The V gene's germline CDR1 is SGHRS and CDR2 YFSETQ. The CDR3 protein is CASSASRDSWGETQYF. In nucleotides, the CDR3 is TGCGCCAGCAGCGCTTCGCGGGACTCCTGGGGGGAGACCCAGTACTTC.

CDR3 in amino acids: CASRRPRGVASTDTQYF. In DNA, the CDR3 is TGTGCCAGCAGGCGCCCCAGGGGTGTCGCGTCCACAGATACGCAGTATTTT. This rearrangement joins TRBV5-6 to TRBJ2-3; perhaps TRBD1 as D (6 bases). The CDR3 has 17 amino acids. Germline-derived CDR1 and CDR2 are SGHDT and YYEEEE. V lost 5 bases and J lost 2, with 21 bases in between.

This clonotype occurred a few times. The rearrangement joins TRBV6-1 to TRBJ1-5; D unresolved. Trimming took off 4 bases at V and 5 bases at J, with 18 bases between the two ends. The CDR3 sequence is 16 residues long. Germline assignment: CDR1 MNHNS and CDR2 SASEGT. The CDR3 region has the DNA TGTGCCAGCAGTGGGCGCAAGGCGGGCGGCCATCAGCCCCAGCATTTT. Translation gives CASSGRKAGGHQPQHF.

Here the CDR3 reads CSAPSRGGLETQYF. In nucleotides, the CDR3 is TGCAGTGCTCCGTCTAGAGGGGGTCTGGAGACCCAGTACTTC. The rearrangement joins TRBV20-1 to TRBJ2-5; D might be TRBD1 (6 bases). Looked up from germline, CDR1 is DFQATT and CDR2 is SNEGSKA (reference sequence). The germline V and J ends were trimmed by 5 bases and 5 bases, with 18 bases remaining between them. The CDR3 is 14 amino acids.

The chain employs TRBV27 and TRBJ2-3, with 11 bases matching TRBD2. The CDR3 length is 16 residues. Per the germline V gene, CDR1 is MNHEY and CDR2 is SMNVEV (reference sequence). J gave up 8 bases and V 0 bases, and 7 bases lay outside the gene matches. The CDR3 DNA sequence: TGTGCCAGCAGTTTATCGTTTAGCGGGGGGGCCAGTACGCAGTATTTT. This sequence encodes CASSLSFSGGASTQYF.

The genes are TRBV6-2 or TRBV6-3 and TRBJ2-2; either TRBD1 or TRBD2 may supply D (5 bases each). This CDR3 contains 18 residues. Trimming cost V 6 bases and J 3 bases, with 23 bases left between them. CDR1 is MNHEY and CDR2 is SVGEGT in the germline V gene. DNA of the CDR3: TGTGCCAGCAGCCCTCCCGAGGGGAAGAAACCGTACACCGGGGAGCTGTTTTTT. Residues: CASSPPEGKKPYTGELFF.

There are many counts of this clonotype. The rearrangement joins TRBV6-5 to TRBJ2-6, with unresolved D. CDR3 size: 16 residues. Deletions cut 1 base from V and 0 bases from J, with 7 bases between. The germline V gene encodes CDR1 MNHEY and CDR2 SVGAGI. The chain's CDR3 is CASSYWRDSGANVLTF. Here the CDR3 DNA reads TGTGCCAGCAGTTACTGGCGTGACTCTGGGGCCAACGTCCTGACTTTC.